This T cell receptor beta chain is from a study of cytotoxic CD8 clonotypes in ibrutinib-treated CLL. Whole-study context: Partial responders around 24, complete 2; about 12 progressed and around 15 stayed in remission by median roughly 68 months. Response samples were obtained once patients had received a median approximately 11 months of treatment, range 6 to 36. Broader study findings: Under therapy, public clonotypes either contracted or stayed stable, and they were uncommon.

The germline V and J ends were trimmed by 2 bases and 6 bases, with 11 bases remaining between them. The CDR3 consists of 13 residues. Per the germline V gene, CDR1 is SGHRS and CDR2 is YFSETQ. TCRdb's copy holds only in-frame clones and misses some; the assay was immunoSEQ multiplex PCR. The sample consists of about 34,000 clones, 69% of them appearing once. Turning to this clone: Its antigen is undetermined.

The chain couples TRBV5-1 to TRBJ1-1; no definite D call. The TCR sequence derives from a human donor with chronic lymphocytic leukemia. The input for sequencing was PBMCs, taken before ibrutinib treatment. The CDR3 sequence: CASSFEVGAEAFF. CDR3 bases: TGCGCCAGCAGCTTTGAGGTGGGAGCTGAAGCTTTCTTT. The full variable domain, completed using reference TRBV5-1 and TRBJ1-1, is KAGVTQTPRYLIKTRGQQVTLSCSPISGHRSVSWYQQTPGQGLQFLFEYFSETQRNKGNFPGRFSGRQFSNSRSEMNVSTLELGDSALYLCASSFEVGAEAFFGQGTRLTVV.